This T cell receptor (beta chain) was sequenced during a study of blood T cell repertoires in COVID-19. Trimming cost V 5 bases and J 8 bases; bases outside gene matches: 7. CDR3 length: 15 amino acids. Looked up from germline, CDR1 is SGHVS and CDR2 is FQNEAQ. The authors' processing: Amplification of reference gene primers provided the estimated nucleated cell counts. The assay was immunoSEQ multiplex PCR, and TCRdb's table has in-frame clones only and misses some. V and J calls plus clone size are reproduced from that table; the DNA served to infer D and trimming. The sample has around 200,000 clones; about four fifths are singletons. This study enrolled people aged 18 to 89 from around 26 US geographic areas. Recovery among Cohort 3 donors was established by two negative PCRs, clearance, or symptom resolution.

The chain carries TRBV7-8 and TRBJ1-6, with 9 positions matching TRBD1. The receptor's source is a woman aged 25-40 years who had recovered from COVID-19. The sequenced material came from PBMCs or T cells enriched from blood (not recorded which). CDR3 region: CASSPHRDRDSPLHF. CDR3 DNA: TGTGCCAGCAGCCCCCACCGGGACAGGGATTCACCCCTCCACTTT.